A single sample is the source of the 18 T cell receptor beta chains below, sequenced in a study of T cells in Graves' hyperthyroidism and ophthalmopathy. Researchers amplified the TCR beta CDR3 regions from RNA transcripts. An initial round of RT-PCR targeting the TCR CDR3 relied on the HTBI primer set. From the multiplex PCR reads, TCRdb called clonotypes with MiXCR, one entry per CDR3 protein. The sample yields around 300,000 distinct CDR3 sequences, approximately 20% seen once. What was sequenced was blood. These receptors all come from a man younger than 40 with Graves' ophthalmopathy.

This clonotype was counted many times. V and J are TRBV20-1 and TRBJ2-7; either TRBD1 or TRBD2 may supply D (5 bases each). CDR1 DFQATT and CDR2 SNEGSKA come from the germline V gene (reference sequence). The germline V and J ends were trimmed by 3 bases and 3 bases, with 12 bases remaining between them. The CDR3 is made up of 13 amino acids. The CDR3, as DNA: TGCAGTGCTAGCGGGACCTACTACTACGAGCAGTACTTC. Its protein is CSASGTYYYEQYF.

In its sample, this clonotype was seen many times. The V gene is TRBV12-3 or TRBV12-4, the J gene TRBJ1-2, with D possibly TRBD1 on 6 matching bases. Trimming stripped 5 bases from V and 7 bases from J, with 17 bases between. CDR3 length: 14 amino acids. The CDR3 bases are TGTGCCAGCAGTAAAGCGGACAGTCTCGGTGGCTACACCTTC. Its protein product is CASSKADSLGGYTF.

The sample holds many counts of this clonotype. This rearrangement joins TRBV11-2 to TRBJ2-1, with 10 positions matching TRBD2. The CDR3 contains 16 residues. Germline CDR1 is SGHAT and CDR2 is FQNNGV. V gave up 5 bases and J gave up 7 bases; unmatched junction bases: 11. Here the CDR3 DNA reads TGTGCCAGCAGCGGCACGGGACTAGCGATTGGGAATGAGCAGTTCTTC. This gives the protein CASSGTGLAIGNEQFF.

This clonotype was detected ten times or more. The chain recombines TRBV9 with TRBJ2-7, with no clear D. The germline V gene has CDR1 SGDLS and CDR2 YYNGEE. The ends were cut back, 0 bases at V and 6 bases at J, with 16 bases in the middle. The CDR3 is made up of 15 amino acids. DNA of the CDR3: TGTGCCAGCAGCGTAGGAGATACCGCCCTCGTCGAGCAGTACTTC. Translated: CASSVGDTALVEQYF. The entire variable domain, with the rest obtained from reference TRBV9 and TRBJ2-7, is as follows: DSGVTQTPKHLITATGQRVTLRCSPRSGDLSVYWYQQSLDQGLQFLIQYYNGEERAKGNILERFSAQQFPDLHSELNLSSLELGDSALYFCASSVGDTALVEQYFGPGTRLTVT.

The rearrangement links TRBV29-1 to TRBJ2-7; D may be TRBD2 (5 bases). The V gene's germline CDR1 is SQVTM and CDR2 ANQGSEA. Trimming left V 7 bases short and J 3 bases short, with 13 bases between. The CDR3 consists of 12 residues. Written as DNA, the CDR3 is TGCAGCGGCGTACTAGGGAGCTACGAGCAGTACTTC. Translated: CSGVLGSYEQYF.

There are a few counts of this clonotype. The chain is built from TRBV29-1 and TRBJ1-1; 10 nucleotides align to TRBD1. This CDR3 has 12 residues. The V and J ends lost 4 bases and 5 bases, in that order; junction bases with no gene match: 1. The germline CDR1 and CDR2 sequences are SQVTM and ANQGSEA. The CDR3 DNA reads as TGCAGCGTTGGGACAGGGGGGACTGAAGCTTTCTTT. Protein sequence: CSVGTGGTEAFF.

This clonotype was observed a handful of times. This chain connects TRBV6-1 to TRBJ2-1; TRBD1 matches 8 bases. This CDR3 is 13 amino acids long. Unmatched junction bases numbered 4, after V lost 6 bases and J lost 6 bases. Germline V lookup: CDR1 MNHNS, CDR2 SASEGT. CDR3 bases: TGTGCCAGCAGGACAGGGGTCGGCAATGAGCAGTTCTTC. Its translation is CASRTGVGNEQFF.

This clonotype appeared many times. The chain couples TRBV28 to TRBJ1-2; the D is unclear. Germline CDR1 is MDHEN and CDR2 is SYDVKM. Trimming left V 5 bases short and J 5 bases short, with 9 bases between. The CDR3 loop spans 12 amino acids. The CDR3 sequence is CASSPVRYGYTF. CDR3 nucleotide sequence: TGTGCCAGCAGTCCGGTCCGGTATGGCTACACCTTC.

This clonotype was counted at least ten times. CDR3 sequence: CSAKDPGTRSYEQYF. The CDR3 region has the DNA TGCAGTGCAAAAGACCCCGGGACTAGGTCCTACGAGCAGTACTTC. The V gene is TRBV20-1, the J gene TRBJ2-7, with 8 bases identical to TRBD2. This CDR3 is 15 amino acids long. J gave up 1 base and V 6 bases, and 11 bases lay outside the gene matches. In germline, CDR1 is DFQATT, CDR2 SNEGSKA (reference sequence).

CDR3 sequence reads: CASSFGTGTGKTQYF. The CDR3 coding sequence is TGTGCCAGCAGCTTTGGGACCGGGACAGGGAAGACCCAGTACTTC. The rearrangement links TRBV5-6 to TRBJ2-5; 9 positions agree with TRBD1. Trimming removed 2 bases from V and 6 bases from J; junction bases left unmatched: 8. The CDR3 totals 15 residues. Germline V gene sequence: CDR1 SGHDT, CDR2 YYEEEE.

This clonotype was counted many times. The gene calls are TRBV12-3 or TRBV12-4 and TRBJ2-1; D possibly uses TRBD1 or TRBD2 (6 bases each). V lost 7 bases, J lost 1 base, and 20 bases lay in between. CDR3 size: 17 residues. CDR3 loop: CASTLRGEFRSYNEQFF. The CDR3 nucleotides are TGTGCCAGCACCCTTAGGGGGGAGTTTCGATCCTACAATGAGCAGTTCTTC.

Many counts were recorded for this clonotype. The chain combines TRBV28 with TRBJ2-1, with TRBD2 matching 10 bases. The CDR3 covers 16 residues. The junction had 11 bases not matched to a gene; V was cut back by 3 bases and J by 9 bases. Germline values: CDR1 MDHEN, CDR2 SYDVKM. CDR3 region: CASSFNLLAGVGEQFF. In DNA form, the CDR3 reads TGTGCCAGCAGTTTTAATTTGCTAGCGGGAGTCGGTGAGCAGTTCTTC. The whole variable domain, remainder taken from reference TRBV28 and TRBJ2-1, is DVKVTQSSRYLVKRTGEKVFLECVQDMDHENMFWYRQDPGLGLRLIYFSYDVKMKEKGDIPEGYSVSREKKERFSLILESASTNQTSMYLCASSFNLLAGVGEQFFGPGTRLTVL.

This clonotype was picked up many times. V gene TRBV6-1 combines with J gene TRBJ1-5; 11 bases map to TRBD1. Looked up from germline, CDR1 is MNHNS and CDR2 is SASEGT. After removal of 4 bases from V and 7 bases from J, the junction contained 6 bases not matched to a gene. The CDR3 loop spans 15 amino acids. The CDR3 region has the DNA TGTGCCAGCAGTGGCCAGGACAGGGGGCCCCAGCCCCAGCATTTT. Its translation is CASSGQDRGPQPQHF.

The table lists this clonotype with a few counts. The chain carries TRBV6-9 and TRBJ2-7; 12 bases match TRBD1. The V gene end was trimmed by 1 base and the J gene end by 3 bases; junction bases not matched to a gene: 28. The CDR3 consists of 24 residues. CDR1 and CDR2 from the germline V gene are MNHGY and SVAAGI. The CDR3 region is CASSYLQRAGRDRGRWEKDYEQYF. In DNA, the CDR3 is TGTGCCAGCAGTTATTTACAACGGGCGGGACGGGACAGGGGGCGATGGGAAAAGGACTACGAGCAGTACTTC.

This sequence joins TRBV28 and TRBJ2-1, with D perhaps matching TRBD2 (6 bases). Trimming took 4 bases from V and 6 from J, leaving 16 bases between them. Germline loops: CDR1 MDHEN, CDR2 SYDVKM. This CDR3 spans 15 amino acids. The CDR3 here is CASSSGRRGINEQFF. CDR3 in DNA: TGTGCCAGCAGTTCGGGACGCCGGGGGATCAATGAGCAGTTCTTC.

This clonotype was counted once. The chain combines TRBV7-2 with TRBJ1-3; D is possibly TRBD1 (5 bases). The CDR3 is made up of 15 amino acids. Trimming removed 3 bases from V and 2 bases from J, with 11 bases in between. Germline assignment: CDR1 SGHTA and CDR2 FQGNSA. Here the CDR3 reads CASSFIRGAGNTIYF. The DNA of the CDR3 is TGTGCCAGCAGCTTTATAAGGGGTGCTGGAAACACCATATATTTT.

Ten or more counts support this clonotype. The chain has TRBV11-2 and TRBJ1-2, with D perhaps matching TRBD1 (5 bases). The germline V gene encodes CDR1 SGHAT and CDR2 FQNNGV. The length of the CDR3 is 14 residues. The V gene lost 3 bases and the J gene lost 2 bases, with 10 bases spanning the gap. CDR3 coding DNA: TGTGCCAGCAGCTTGGCAGGGAAAAACTATGGCTACACCTTC. It is translated as CASSLAGKNYGYTF.

CDR3 amino acids: CSAPLEGAVTDTQYF. CDR3 in DNA: TGCAGTGCTCCCTTAGAGGGGGCTGTGACAGATACGCAGTATTTT. V usage is TRBV20-1 and J usage is TRBJ2-3; 7 positions match TRBD1. The trim removed 5 bases at V and 3 bases at J, leaving 11 bases unmatched. CDR1 is DFQATT, CDR2 SNEGSKA, per germline (reference sequence). The CDR3 is made up of 15 amino acids.